This T cell receptor beta chain was retrieved from a study of control samples from healthy donors and cancer patients. With 2 bases removed from V and 2 bases from J, the gap between germline ends came to 7 bases. Germline values: CDR1 SEHNR, CDR2 FQNEAQ (reference sequence). CDR3 size: 14 residues. The table lists this clone with a count of one. Using immunoSEQ multiplex PCR, the repertoire was profiled, and TCRdb retains in-frame clones only, with some absent. The sample carries 20,000 to 25,000 clones, more than 75% recorded once. The clonotype comes from a woman in her sixties or seventies with head and neck cancer. The chain has TRBV7-9 and TRBJ2-1; D perhaps matches TRBD2 (6 bases). Specimen: PBMCs. In DNA form, the CDR3 reads TGTGCCAGCAGCTTAAGCGGGCCCTACAATGAGCAGTTCTTC. Its translation: CASSLSGPYNEQFF.